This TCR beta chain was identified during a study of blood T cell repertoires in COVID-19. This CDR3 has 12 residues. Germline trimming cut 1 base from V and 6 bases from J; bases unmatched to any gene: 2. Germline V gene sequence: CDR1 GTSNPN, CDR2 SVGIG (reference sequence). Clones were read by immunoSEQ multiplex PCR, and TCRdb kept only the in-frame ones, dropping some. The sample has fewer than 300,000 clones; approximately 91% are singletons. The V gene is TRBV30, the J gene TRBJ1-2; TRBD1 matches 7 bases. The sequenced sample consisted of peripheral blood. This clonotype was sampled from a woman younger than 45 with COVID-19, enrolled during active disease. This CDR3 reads CAWSATGDGYTF. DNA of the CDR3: TGTGCCTGGAGTGCCACAGGGGATGGCTACACCTTC.